Listed here is a single TCR beta chain. At one boundary the junction diverges from the germline segment, which might be a read error. The CDR3 length is 13 residues. Germline V gene data show CDR1 as DFQATT and CDR2 as SNEGSKA (reference sequence). This sample is part of a study of CD8 T cells in ankylosing spondylitis. TCRdb independently ran MiXCR on the 5' RACE reads; one entry per CDR3 protein. The table records almost 250,000 distinct CDR3 sequences, 32% of them present only once. The sequence was collected from a male donor with ankylosing spondylitis or in good health (not recorded which). Sequencing input: blood, either unsorted or a sorted T cell fraction (not recorded which). The gene calls are TRBV20-1 and TRBJ2-7; D gene ambiguous. The CDR3 nucleotides read TGCAGTGCTAGAACCAGGAGCTCCTACGAGCACTACTTC. It specifies CSARTRSSYEHYF.